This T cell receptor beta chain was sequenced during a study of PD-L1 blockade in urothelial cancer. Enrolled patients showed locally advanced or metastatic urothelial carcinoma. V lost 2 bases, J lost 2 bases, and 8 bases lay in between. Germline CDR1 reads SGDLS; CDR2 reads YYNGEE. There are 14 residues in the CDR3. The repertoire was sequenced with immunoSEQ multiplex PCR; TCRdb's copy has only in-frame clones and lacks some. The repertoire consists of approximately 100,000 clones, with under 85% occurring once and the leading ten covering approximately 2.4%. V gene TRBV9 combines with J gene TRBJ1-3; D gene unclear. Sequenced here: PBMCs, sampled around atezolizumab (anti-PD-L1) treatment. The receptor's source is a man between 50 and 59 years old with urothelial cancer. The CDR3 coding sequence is TGTGCCAGCAGCGTTTATGAGGCTGGAAACACCATATATTTT. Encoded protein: CASSVYEAGNTIYF.